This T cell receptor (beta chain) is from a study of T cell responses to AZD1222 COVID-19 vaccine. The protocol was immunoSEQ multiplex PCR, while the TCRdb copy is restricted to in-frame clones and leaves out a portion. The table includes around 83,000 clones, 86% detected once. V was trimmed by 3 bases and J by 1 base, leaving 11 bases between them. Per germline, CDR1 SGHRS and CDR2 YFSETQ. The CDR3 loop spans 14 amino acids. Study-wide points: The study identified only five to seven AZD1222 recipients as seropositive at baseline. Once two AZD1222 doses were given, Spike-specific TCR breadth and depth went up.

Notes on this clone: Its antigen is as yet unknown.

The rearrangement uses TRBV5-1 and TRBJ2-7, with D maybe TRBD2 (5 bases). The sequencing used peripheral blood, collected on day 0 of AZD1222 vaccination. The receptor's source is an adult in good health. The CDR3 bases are TGCGCCAGCAGCTACGTACTAGGATCCTACGAGCAGTACTTC. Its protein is CASSYVLGSYEQYF.